Below are 20 T cell receptor beta chains sequenced from a single sample in a study of T cells in Graves' hyperthyroidism and ophthalmopathy. Researchers amplified the TCR beta CDR3 regions from RNA transcripts. Primed by the HTBI set, a first-round RT-PCR was run on the TCR CDR3. One entry per CDR3 protein, called by TCRdb with MiXCR from the multiplex PCR reads. The data contain approximately 600,000 distinct CDR3 sequences, approximately 14% of them singletons. Sequencing used blood. The receptors come from a woman between 25 and 40 years old with Graves' hyperthyroidism that later progressed to Graves' ophthalmopathy.

There are many counts of this clonotype. The rearrangement uses TRBV28 and TRBJ1-6; 7 nucleotides match TRBD1. Germline CDR1 reads MDHEN; CDR2 reads SYDVKM. The V and J ends lost 4 bases and 9 bases, in that order; junction bases with no gene match: 9. The CDR3 length is 15 residues. CDR3: CASSSWTGGGSPLHF. DNA of the CDR3: TGTGCCAGCAGTTCTTGGACAGGCGGGGGTTCACCCCTCCACTTT.

This clonotype was detected a few times. V usage is TRBV20-1 and J usage is TRBJ2-4; TRBD2 matches at 11 bases. The ends lost 5 bases at V and 7 bases at J; junction bases unmatched: 10. The germline V gene encodes CDR1 DFQATT and CDR2 SNEGSKA (reference sequence). This CDR3 has 15 residues. CDR3 amino acids: CSARRGTSGGNIQYF. For the CDR3, the DNA is TGCAGTGCTCGTCGTGGGACTAGCGGAGGGAACATTCAGTACTTC.

This sequence joins TRBV6-2 or TRBV6-3 and TRBJ2-1; a weak D match, TRBD1 (5 bases). The CDR3 runs 12 residues. The ends were cut back, 7 bases at V and 8 bases at J, with 12 bases in the middle. Germline CDR1 is MNHEY and CDR2 is SVGEGT. The CDR3 is CASTSWGHEQFF. CDR3 sequence (DNA): TGTGCCAGCACCTCATGGGGCCATGAGCAGTTCTTC.

The chain carries TRBV10-3 and TRBJ2-7, with D perhaps matching TRBD1 (5 bases). V was clipped by 8 bases and J by 5 bases, with 13 bases between them. This CDR3 is 12 amino acids long. Germline V gene lookup returns CDR1 ENHRY and CDR2 SYGVKD. In DNA form, the CDR3 reads TGTGCCATCGGGGCCGAACTCGACGAGCAGTACTTC. Translated, it gives CAIGAELDEQYF.

This clonotype was seen many times. The CDR3: CASSEDRAGANVLTF. The CDR3 bases are TGTGCCAGCAGTGAAGACAGGGCTGGGGCCAACGTCCTGACTTTC. V and J are TRBV6-1 and TRBJ2-6, with D perhaps TRBD1 (6 bases). Germline loops: CDR1 MNHNS, CDR2 SASEGT. V was trimmed by 1 base and J by 2 bases, leaving 6 bases between them. This CDR3 has 15 residues.

The rearrangement uses TRBV5-4 and TRBJ2-1, with 8 bases identical to TRBD2. Germline V gives CDR1 SGHNT, CDR2 YYREEE (reference sequence). CDR3 size: 16 residues. With 0 bases clipped from V and 0 bases from J, the junction kept 2 bases outside the gene matches. The CDR3 nucleotides read TGTGCCAGCAGCTTGGGGCGGGAGGTCTCCTACAATGAGCAGTTCTTC. Amino acids: CASSLGREVSYNEQFF.

This clonotype appeared many times. The chain links TRBV29-1 to TRBJ2-7, with D tentatively TRBD1 (5 bases). V shed 2 bases and J shed 5 bases, with 7 bases lying between them. CDR1 and CDR2 (germline): SQVTM, ANQGSEA. The CDR3 length is 11 residues. CDR3 sequence (DNA): TGCAGCGTTGAAAGGGGCCACGAGCAGTACTTC. Protein sequence: CSVERGHEQYF.

This clonotype was counted at least ten times. This chain links TRBV7-2 with TRBJ2-5, with D perhaps matching TRBD2 (5 bases). Deletions cut 4 bases from V and 5 bases from J, with 17 bases between. CDR1 and CDR2 (germline): SGHTA, FQGNSA. There are 15 residues in the CDR3. This CDR3 reads CASSSQDGVRETQYF. As DNA, the CDR3 is TGTGCCAGCAGCTCCCAGGACGGGGTCCGGGAGACCCAGTACTTC.

There are many counts of this clonotype. The CDR3 DNA reads as TGTGCCAGCAGCGTAGACACTAGCGGGAGTGGCACAGATACGCAGTATTTT. Protein sequence: CASSVDTSGSGTDTQYF. The gene calls are TRBV9 and TRBJ2-3; TRBD2 matches 11 bases. The V and J ends lost 0 bases and 1 base, in that order; junction bases with no gene match: 4. Looked up from germline, CDR1 is SGDLS and CDR2 is YYNGEE. CDR3 length: 17 residues.

The sample holds many counts of this clonotype. This chain links TRBV29-1 with TRBJ2-3; D call uncertain. The CDR3 is 14 residues long. Germline V CDR1 and CDR2: SQVTM, ANQGSEA. Trimming shortened V by 5 bases and J by 12 bases, and 24 bases separated the two germline ends. The CDR3 DNA reads TGCAGCGTTCGTAAGAAACTACTGGTTGAAGAACAGTATTTT. It translates to CSVRKKLLVEEQYF.

This clonotype showed up just a few times. V is TRBV19 and J is TRBJ1-2; D is ambiguous. Germline V gene data show CDR1 as LNHDA and CDR2 as SQIVND (reference sequence). This CDR3 is built from 11 residues. V lost 8 bases, J lost 7 bases, and 11 bases lay in between. The CDR3, as DNA: TGTGCCAGTGCTACCCTGGGTGGCTACACCTTC. It translates to CASATLGGYTF.

Note on this clonotype: One base away lies a much larger clone, so this may be a sequencing read error. Because it lacks the conserved phenylalanine or tryptophan at the end, this CDR3 is likely a read error. V and J are TRBV12-3 or TRBV12-4 and TRBJ2-5; no clear D. The CDR3 extends over 11 amino acids. Trimming removed 6 bases at V and 3 bases at J, with 5 bases between. CDR3 protein: CASRSEETQYS. The DNA of the CDR3 is TGTGCCAGCAGGAGTGAAGAGACCCAGTACTCC.

This clonotype was detected many times. The genes are TRBV7-9 and TRBJ2-7, with TRBD2 as a possible D gene (6 bases). CDR1 and CDR2 from the germline V gene are SEHNR and FQNEAQ (reference sequence). With 5 bases removed from V and 3 bases from J, the gap between germline ends came to 17 bases. The CDR3 has 15 amino acids. The CDR3 DNA sequence: TGTGCCAGCAGCCCTCCCGGGAGCGATAACTACGAGCAGTACTTC. Translation: CASSPPGSDNYEQYF.

This clonotype was recorded many times. The chain couples TRBV19 to TRBJ1-4, with TRBD1 matching over 7 bases. Germline loops: CDR1 LNHDA, CDR2 SQIVND (reference sequence). J lost 0 bases, V lost 6 bases, and 13 bases had no gene match. This CDR3 is built from 18 residues. DNA for the CDR3: TGTGCCAGTAGCCAAGACGGACAGGACGTTGCAACTAATGAAAAACTGTTTTTT. As protein: CASSQDGQDVATNEKLFF.

This clonotype came up a few times. The genes are TRBV9 and TRBJ2-3; D gene unclear. The CDR3 runs to 14 residues. Germline V gives CDR1 SGDLS, CDR2 YYNGEE. The V and J ends lost 0 bases and 7 bases respectively, with 12 bases between them. In DNA form, the CDR3 reads TGTGCCAGCAGCGTAGACTCTAGTACGAATACGCAGTATTTT. Its protein product is CASSVDSSTNTQYF.

On this clonotype itself: A much larger clone sits a single nucleotide away, making a read error possible. Likely a read error: the CDR3 ends without its conserved phenylalanine or tryptophan. V gene TRBV12-3 or TRBV12-4 combines with J gene TRBJ2-5; 9 bases match TRBD2. J was trimmed by 2 bases and V by 6 bases; bases with no gene match: 7. The CDR3 spans 15 residues. This CDR3 is CASRGTSGPQETQYL. In nucleotides, the CDR3 is TGTGCCAGCAGGGGTACTAGCGGGCCTCAAGAGACCCAGTACTTA.

In its sample, this clonotype was seen many times. The chain couples TRBV29-1 to TRBJ2-5; D may correspond to TRBD1 or TRBD2 (5 bases each). The CDR3 length is 16 residues. Germline CDR1 is SQVTM and CDR2 is ANQGSEA. V shed 3 bases and J shed 4 bases, with 21 bases lying between them. DNA of the CDR3: TGCAGCGTTGAGGGAGCCAGCAGGGAGAGGGGAGAGACCCAGTACTTC. Residues: CSVEGASRERGETQYF.

The rearrangement uses TRBV11-2 and TRBJ2-1; 10 positions agree with TRBD1. This CDR3 region has 15 residues. Germline V lookup: CDR1 SGHAT, CDR2 FQNNGV. V dropped 4 bases and J dropped 5; count of bases not matched to a gene: 5. CDR3 in amino acids: CASSSGTGVHNEQFF. In DNA form, the CDR3 reads TGTGCCAGCAGCTCCGGGACAGGGGTTCACAATGAGCAGTTCTTC.

This clonotype turned up a few times. The chain joins TRBV20-1 to TRBJ1-1, with D uncertain. V lost 3 bases, J lost 3 bases, and 11 bases lay in between. Germline V lookup: CDR1 DFQATT, CDR2 SNEGSKA (reference sequence). The CDR3 length is 13 residues. CDR3 protein: CSASSPRDTEAFF. CDR3 in DNA: TGCAGTGCTAGTTCCCCCCGAGACACTGAAGCTTTCTTT.

This chain joins TRBV10-3 and TRBJ1-4, with 7 bases lining up with TRBD1. V trimming: 2 bases; J trimming: 5 bases; junction bases outside the gene matches: 2. The length of the CDR3 is 14 residues. CDR1 is ENHRY, CDR2 SYGVKD, per germline. CDR3 sequence: CAISEGTANEKLFF. In nucleotides, the CDR3 is TGTGCCATCAGTGAGGGGACAGCGAATGAAAAACTGTTTTTT.